This T cell receptor (beta chain) was sequenced for a study of T cell repertoires in cytomegalovirus infection (dated by TCRdb to the late 2010s). Looking at the study overall: Donor HLA type was relevant to the analysis, because carriage of CMV infection together with the matching HLA type was indicated by public TCR beta signatures.

The germline V gene specifies SGHAT as CDR1 and FQNNGV as CDR2. V is reduced by 3 bases and J by 3 bases, leaving a spacing of 17 bases between them. The CDR3, cysteine through phenylalanine, is 16 amino acids long. This entry keeps only the CDR3 DNA: 48 bases, framed from base 1. Ten or more counts support this clonotype. The antigen it binds to is not known. One base away there is no much larger clone; base qualities are not given. The sequencing machine was an Illumina HiSeq 1500. The public reads were reprocessed in TCRdb via fastp at Q25 and MiXCR, keeping in-frame beta chains. Each entry is one CDR3 protein sequence, shown with its most common DNA and genes. The sample records approximately 500,000 distinct CDR3 sequences, approximately 15% of which are singletons. The top ten clonotypes cover under 30% of the sample. General findings and caveats noted by the study authors: The ex vivo response was dominated by HLA-C-restricted CMV-specific TCR beta clonotypes, which also provided the single most frequent clonotype in two of eight donors. Cumulative frequency of public TCR beta family members discriminated carriers of CMV infection plus the relevant HLA type in this cohort and an independent approximately 350-donor cohort.

The V gene is TRBV11-2 and the J gene is TRBJ1-1; the D gene cannot be resolved reliably. Sequencing was carried out using CD8+ T cells from PBMCs. The clonotype originates from a human donor in good health (CMV status not recorded). Some clones in this sample may be carry-over from other donors' samples. The nucleotide sequence reads as follows: TGTGCCAGCAGCTTTTGGCAGGCCCAGGAGGACACTGAAGCTTTCTTT. The translation is CASSFWQAQEDTEAFF.